These T cell receptor beta chains were read from a single sample in a study of blood T cells in healthy people across ages. Using its own MiXCR run on the 5' RACE reads, TCRdb lists one record per CDR3 protein. The data contain about 650,000 distinct CDR3 sequences, roughly 32% of them singletons. Sample: blood. These receptors were collected from a woman older than 75 in good health. Each CDR3 is given with its conserved first and last residue. Each record gives: clone size, J gene, D gene, V gene, CDR3 protein, CDR3 DNA. D genes are given only for firm matches. For some rows the clone size is stated as once, few or many, or as a class when expanded; others skip it.

size: many; J: TRBJ2-7; D: NA; V: TRBV2; CDR3: CASSEAAYEQYF; DNA: TGTGCCAGCAGTGAAGCAGCGTACGAGCAGTACTTC
size: few; J: TRBJ2-1; D: NA; V: TRBV3-1; CDR3: CASSQDSGYNEQFF; DNA: TGTGCCAGCAGCCAAGATTCGGGGTACAATGAGCAGTTCTTC
size: many; J: TRBJ1-2; D: TRBD1; V: TRBV20-1; CDR3: CSASDRTGSNYGYTF; DNA: TGCAGTGCTAGTGATCGGACAGGGAGTAACTATGGCTACACCTTC
size: many; J: TRBJ2-5; D: TRBD2; V: TRBV7-3; CDR3: CASRRTASGEETQYF; DNA: TGTGCCAGCAGGCGGACGGCTAGCGGGGAAGAGACCCAGTACTTC
size: NA; J: TRBJ1-3; D: NA; V: TRBV28; CDR3: CASSFGQGIGGNTIYF; DNA: TGTGCCAGCAGTTTCGGTCAGGGGATAGGTGGAAACACCATATATTTT
size: many; J: TRBJ2-1; D: TRBD1; V: TRBV13; CDR3: CASSPRQGARNEQFF; DNA: TGTGCCAGCAGCCCCAGACAGGGGGCGAGGAATGAGCAGTTCTTC
size: NA; J: TRBJ2-1; D: TRBD2; V: TRBV3-1; CDR3: CASSQGGTSGSRQFF; DNA: TGTGCCAGCAGCCAGGGAGGGACTAGCGGGAGCAGGCAGTTCTTC
size: many; J: TRBJ1-5; D: NA; V: TRBV5-6; CDR3: CASSLWVSNQPQHF; DNA: TGTGCCAGCAGCTTGTGGGTGAGCAATCAGCCCCAGCATTTT
size: few; J: TRBJ1-6; D: NA; V: TRBV7-2; CDR3: CASSLFTRQGSPLHF; DNA: TGTGCCAGCAGCTTATTCACGAGACAAGGTTCACCCCTCCACTTT
size: many; J: TRBJ1-2; D: TRBD1; V: TRBV30; CDR3: CAWRRGGRGYTF; DNA: TGTGCCTGGAGACGAGGGGGCCGGGGCTACACCTTC
size: many; J: TRBJ2-1; D: NA; V: TRBV5-1; CDR3: CASSLGQPNNEQFF; DNA: TGCGCCAGCAGCTTGGGACAGCCGAACAATGAGCAGTTCTTC
size: many; J: TRBJ1-4; D: NA; V: TRBV6-5; CDR3: CASSNRDGYEKLFF; DNA: TGTGCCAGCAGTAATCGGGACGGATATGAAAAACTGTTTTTT
size: many; J: TRBJ2-2; D: NA; V: TRBV12-3/TRBV12-4; CDR3: CASSFSEGRGELFF; DNA: TGTGCCAGCAGTTTTTCCGAGGGCAGGGGGGAGCTGTTTTTT
size: NA; J: TRBJ2-1; D: NA; V: TRBV3-1; CDR3: CASSQERSGVHNGQFF; DNA: TGTGCCAGCAGCCAAGAACGGTCAGGGGTACACAATGGGCAGTTCTTC
size: few; J: TRBJ1-2; D: NA; V: TRBV3-1; CDR3: CASSYHGGGYTF; DNA: TGTGCCAGCAGCTACCATGGGGGTGGCTACACCTTC
size: NA; J: TRBJ2-2; D: TRBD2; V: TRBV27; CDR3: CASSSSGGALAGELFF; DNA: TGTGCCAGCAGTTCGAGCGGGGGAGCCCTCGCCGGGGAGCTGTTTTTT
size: few; J: TRBJ1-5; D: TRBD1; V: TRBV6-6; CDR3: CASSYGTAARNQPQHF; DNA: TGTGCCAGCAGTTACGGGACAGCGGCACGAAATCAGCCCCAGCATTTT
size: NA; J: TRBJ2-3; D: TRBD2; V: TRBV5-5; CDR3: CASSLAMGGSTDTQYF; DNA: TGTGCCAGCAGCTTGGCTATGGGGGGGTCCACTGATACGCAGTATTTT
size: many; J: TRBJ1-2; D: NA; V: TRBV5-1; CDR3: CASSLELPGTGYTF; DNA: TGCGCCAGCAGCTTGGAACTTCCGGGCACAGGCTACACCTTC
size: NA; J: TRBJ2-4; D: NA; V: TRBV6-5; CDR3: CASSYVPSTAKNIQYF; DNA: TGTGCCAGCAGTTACGTTCCCAGTACGGCCAAAAACATTCAGTACTTC
size: few; J: TRBJ2-7; D: NA; V: TRBV20-1; CDR3: CSASLMTGFSSYEQYF; DNA: TGCAGTGCTAGTCTTATGACAGGTTTTAGCTCCTACGAGCAGTACTTC
size: many; J: TRBJ2-7; D: TRBD1; V: TRBV20-1; CDR3: CSASTGTVPYEQYF; DNA: TGCAGTGCTAGCACCGGGACAGTTCCATACGAGCAGTACTTC
size: few; J: TRBJ1-4; D: NA; V: TRBV9; CDR3: CASSVTGGINEKLFF; DNA: TGTGCCAGCAGCGTGACCGGGGGAATAAATGAAAAACTGTTTTTT
size: many; J: TRBJ2-3; D: NA; V: TRBV20-1; CDR3: CSARPWGGEATPGAADTQYF; DNA: TGCAGTGCTAGACCATGGGGCGGTGAAGCGACCCCTGGCGCTGCAGATACGCAGTATTTT
size: many; J: TRBJ2-7; D: TRBD1; V: TRBV20-1; CDR3: CSARPLVTGRPYEQYF; DNA: TGCAGTGCTAGGCCACTCGTGACAGGGCGCCCCTACGAGCAGTACTTC
size: few; J: TRBJ2-3; D: TRBD2; V: TRBV7-2; CDR3: CASSSRGAQDTQYF; DNA: TGTGCCAGCAGCTCGCGGGGGGCCCAAGATACGCAGTATTTT
size: NA; J: TRBJ2-3; D: NA; V: TRBV9; CDR3: CASSVADGGGGDAQYF; DNA: TGTGCCAGCAGCGTAGCGGACGGCGGGGGCGGAGATGCGCAGTATTTT
size: many; J: TRBJ2-7; D: NA; V: TRBV28; CDR3: CASSFTGHSEQYF; DNA: TGTGCCAGCAGTTTTACAGGGCATTCCGAGCAGTACTTC
size: NA; J: TRBJ1-1; D: NA; V: TRBV14; CDR3: CASSQRTGMNTEAFF; DNA: TGTGCCAGCAGCCAACGTACGGGTATGAACACTGAAGCTTTCTTT
size: few; J: TRBJ2-7; D: TRBD1; V: TRBV6-6; CDR3: CASSYRGTAYEQYF; DNA: TGTGCCAGCAGTTACCGAGGGACAGCGTACGAGCAGTACTTC
size: many; J: TRBJ2-7; D: TRBD1; V: TRBV6-2/TRBV6-3; CDR3: CASRPVAGGTYEQYF; DNA: TGTGCCAGCAGACCTGTCGCAGGGGGTACCTACGAGCAGTACTTC
size: NA; J: TRBJ2-7; D: NA; V: TRBV12-3/TRBV12-4; CDR3: CASSYRVLNPGAYEQYF; DNA: TGTGCCAGCAGTTACCGGGTCCTGAACCCAGGAGCCTACGAGCAGTACTTC
size: many; J: TRBJ2-7; D: TRBD1; V: TRBV20-1; CDR3: CSAPGMTGGISYEQYF; DNA: TGCAGTGCTCCTGGAATGACAGGGGGCATTTCGTACGAGCAGTACTTC
size: many; J: TRBJ1-5; D: NA; V: TRBV6-2/TRBV6-3; CDR3: CASSYGFGNQPQHF; DNA: TGTGCCAGCAGTTATGGGTTCGGCAATCAGCCCCAGCATTTT
size: NA; J: TRBJ1-1; D: NA; V: TRBV5-1; CDR3: CASSRMTPRNTEAFF; DNA: TGCGCCAGCAGCCGGATGACGCCCAGGAACACTGAAGCTTTCTTT
size: few; J: TRBJ1-5; D: NA; V: TRBV28; CDR3: CATSAPQPQHF; DNA: TGTGCCACCTCCGCCCCTCAGCCCCAGCATTTT
size: many; J: TRBJ1-2; D: NA; V: TRBV20-1; CDR3: CSAPNPVLGDYGYTF; DNA: TGCAGTGCCCCCAATCCTGTGTTAGGGGACTATGGCTACACCTTC
size: many; J: TRBJ1-6; D: TRBD1; V: TRBV5-6; CDR3: CASSLTGGDSPLHF; DNA: TGTGCCAGCAGCCTGACAGGGGGCGATTCACCCCTCCACTTT
size: NA; J: TRBJ2-2; D: NA; V: TRBV6-5; CDR3: CASNSVPAGELFF; DNA: TGTGCCAGCAACTCCGTCCCAGCCGGGGAGCTGTTTTTT
size: NA; J: TRBJ1-2; D: NA; V: TRBV5-1; CDR3: CASSLETDIHGYTF; DNA: TGCGCCAGCAGCTTGGAAACGGACATTCACGGCTACACCTTC
size: many; J: TRBJ1-2; D: NA; V: TRBV6-6; CDR3: CASSYQSNYGYTF; DNA: TGTGCCAGCAGTTACCAATCTAACTATGGCTACACCTTC
size: many; J: TRBJ1-2; D: NA; V: TRBV28; CDR3: CASSPRIGAYGYTF; DNA: TGTGCCAGCAGTCCCCGGATAGGGGCGTATGGCTACACCTTC
size: many; J: TRBJ2-7; D: NA; V: TRBV7-2; CDR3: CASSFDRLSYEQYF; DNA: TGTGCCAGCAGCTTTGACAGACTTTCCTACGAGCAGTACTTC
size: many; J: TRBJ2-5; D: NA; V: TRBV18; CDR3: CASSPVSRGEGRETQYF; DNA: TGTGCCAGCTCACCAGTGTCCAGGGGCGAAGGGAGAGAGACCCAGTACTTC
size: NA; J: TRBJ2-5; D: TRBD2; V: TRBV20-1; CDR3: CSANLAGGPLRQYF; DNA: TGCAGTGCTAACCTAGCGGGAGGACCCCTACGGCAGTACTTC
size: NA; J: TRBJ2-3; D: TRBD2; V: TRBV7-3; CDR3: CASSLRASGGPPLKADTQYF; DNA: TGTGCCAGCAGCTTAAGGGCTAGCGGGGGCCCACCCCTTAAGGCAGATACGCAGTATTTT
size: NA; J: TRBJ2-1; D: TRBD2; V: TRBV7-9; CDR3: CASTLAGGTGNEQFF; DNA: TGTGCCAGCACCTTAGCGGGGGGCACCGGCAATGAGCAGTTCTTC
size: NA; J: TRBJ2-1; D: NA; V: TRBV4-2; CDR3: CANSQAPPREFVDEQFF; DNA: TGTGCCAACAGCCAAGCGCCCCCACGGGAGTTCGTCGATGAGCAGTTCTTC
size: NA; J: TRBJ2-1; D: TRBD2; V: TRBV29-1; CDR3: CSVERSGRYNEQFF; DNA: TGCAGCGTTGAGCGTAGCGGGAGGTACAATGAGCAGTTCTTC
size: few; J: TRBJ2-5; D: TRBD1; V: TRBV20-1; CDR3: CSALPRGRDAQYF; DNA: TGCAGTGCCCTACCCAGGGGGCGCGACGCGCAGTACTTC
size: NA; J: TRBJ1-4; D: NA; V: TRBV6-5; CDR3: CASSYARAGEKLFF; DNA: TGTGCCAGCAGTTACGCTCGTGCCGGGGAAAAACTGTTTTTT
size: many; J: TRBJ2-2; D: NA; V: TRBV11-2; CDR3: CASSSSNTGELFF; DNA: TGTGCCAGCAGCTCCTCGAACACCGGGGAGCTGTTTTTT
size: NA; J: TRBJ2-7; D: NA; V: TRBV9; CDR3: CASSATGYDEQYF; DNA: TGTGCCAGCAGCGCCACAGGGTACGACGAGCAGTACTTC
size: NA; J: TRBJ2-1; D: NA; V: TRBV10-3; CDR3: CATAANSYNEQFF; DNA: TGTGCCACAGCGGCAAACTCCTACAATGAGCAGTTCTTC
size: NA; J: TRBJ1-1; D: NA; V: TRBV3-1; CDR3: CASSQGPPRNTEAFF; DNA: TGTGCCAGCAGCCAGGGGCCGCCTAGGAACACTGAAGCTTTCTTT
size: many; J: TRBJ2-1; D: TRBD1; V: TRBV5-1; CDR3: CASSSGQGNEQFF; DNA: TGCGCCAGCAGCTCGGGACAGGGAAATGAGCAGTTCTTC
size: NA; J: TRBJ1-2; D: NA; V: TRBV5-5; CDR3: CASSFGSGYGYTF; DNA: TGTGCCAGCAGCTTCGGCAGCGGCTATGGCTACACCTTC
size: many; J: TRBJ1-2; D: NA; V: TRBV6-2/TRBV6-3; CDR3: CASRESGNYGYTF; DNA: TGTGCCAGCAGGGAGTCCGGGAACTATGGCTACACCTTC
size: once; J: TRBJ2-7; D: NA; V: TRBV5-1; CDR3: CASSRTTGATAGEQYF; DNA: TGCGCCAGCAGCCGGACTACAGGGGCCACTGCGGGCGAGCAGTACTTC